These 29 T cell receptor beta chains came from one sample sequenced in a study of T cell responses to AZD1222 COVID-19 vaccine. Using immunoSEQ multiplex PCR, the repertoire was profiled, and TCRdb retains in-frame clones only, with some absent. The sample lists some 96,000 clones, 70% to 85% occurring once. Sequenced material: peripheral blood, taken 28 days after the second AZD1222 dose. All receptors derive from an adult who received the AZD1222 COVID-19 vaccine.

The genes are TRBV2 and TRBJ2-7; D is ambiguous. Looked up from germline, CDR1 is SNHLY and CDR2 is FYNNEI. CDR3 size: 10 residues. The V gene lost 3 bases and the J gene lost 12 bases, with 9 bases spanning the gap. CDR3 in amino acids: CASSEMKLYF. In DNA form, the CDR3 reads TGTGCCAGCAGTGAGATGAAGCTGTACTTC.

The V and J genes are TRBV7-9 and TRBJ1-1, with D unclear. Looked up from germline, CDR1 is SEHNR and CDR2 is FQNEAQ (reference sequence). Trimming cost V 1 base and J 5 bases, with 8 bases left between them. The CDR3 covers 13 residues. The CDR3 loop is CASSLGGRTEAFF. As DNA, the CDR3 is TGTGCCAGCAGCTTAGGAGGCAGGACTGAAGCTTTCTTT.

V gene TRBV5-1 combines with J gene TRBJ1-2, with D possibly being TRBD1 (5 bases). Between the trimmed V and J ends, which lost 3 bases and 8 bases, there was a span of 14 bases. Germline V gives CDR1 SGHRS, CDR2 YFSETQ. The CDR3 loop spans 13 amino acids. CDR3 region: CASSSGRVGGYTF. CDR3 DNA sequence: TGCGCCAGCAGCTCCGGCAGGGTAGGGGGCTACACCTTC.

The chain joins TRBV7-2 to TRBJ2-1; D remains ambiguous. Between the trimmed V and J ends, which lost 1 base and 10 bases, there was a span of 17 bases. Germline lookup yields CDR1 SGHTA and CDR2 FQGNSA. This CDR3 is 15 amino acids long. The CDR3: CASSLDALPNVEQFF. The CDR3 nucleotides are TGTGCCAGCAGCTTAGACGCTCTCCCCAACGTCGAGCAGTTCTTC.

This rearrangement joins TRBV6-5 to TRBJ1-5; D may be TRBD1 (6 bases). Germline V gives CDR1 MNHEY, CDR2 SVGAGI. This CDR3 has 14 amino acids. V was cut by 6 bases and J by 2 bases, with 11 bases left in between. In nucleotides, the CDR3 is TGTGCCAGCAGACAGGGTTCCGGCAATCAGCCCCAGCATTTT. Translated: CASRQGSGNQPQHF.

The V call is TRBV10-2, the J call TRBJ1-5, with 9 bases matching TRBD1. The germline V gene encodes CDR1 WSHSY and CDR2 SAAADI. The trim removed 6 bases at V and 3 bases at J, leaving 6 bases unmatched. The CDR3 is 15 amino acids. The DNA of the CDR3 is TGCGCCAGCAGGGTGGGACAGGGTTACAATCAGCCCCAGCATTTT. Its translation is CASRVGQGYNQPQHF.

The J gene is TRBJ2-7, the V gene TRBV7-8, with 13 bases aligning to TRBD2. CDR3 length: 16 residues. Trimming cost V 1 base and J 7 bases; bases outside gene matches: 7. The V gene's germline CDR1 is SGHVS and CDR2 FQNEAQ. The CDR3 DNA reads TGTGCCAGCAGCTTAGAGGGACTAGCGGGATCTCGGGAGCAGTACTTC. Protein: CASSLEGLAGSREQYF.

This clone has a handful of counts. The chain is built from TRBV2 and TRBJ1-1; no reliable D call. Germline V gene lookup returns CDR1 SNHLY and CDR2 FYNNEI. This CDR3 has 12 residues. The V gene lost 6 bases and the J gene lost 1 base, with 6 bases spanning the gap. The CDR3 protein is CASRWRNTEAFF. Written as DNA, the CDR3 is TGTGCCAGCAGGTGGCGGAACACTGAAGCTTTCTTT. Drawing the rest from reference TRBV2 and TRBJ1-1, the complete variable domain is EPEVTQTPSHQVTQMGQEVILRCVPISNHLYFYWYRQILGQKVEFLVSFYNNEISEKSEIFDDQFSVERPDGSNFTLKIRSTKLEDSAMYFCASRWRNTEAFFGQGTRLTVV.

This clone was picked up one time. The chain carries TRBV5-8 and TRBJ2-2; D is ambiguous. This CDR3 has 13 residues. Trimming cost V 2 bases and J 4 bases, with 6 bases left between them. Germline assignment: CDR1 SGHTS and CDR2 YDEGEE. The DNA of the CDR3 is TGTGCCAGCAGCTTAAGAAGCACCGGGGAGCTGTTTTTT. Encoded protein: CASSLRSTGELFF.

The chain couples TRBV5-6 to TRBJ1-2; D might be TRBD1 (6 bases). The germline V gene has CDR1 SGHDT and CDR2 YYEEEE. V lost 3 bases to trimming and J lost 6 bases, with 24 bases between them. This CDR3 is 17 amino acids long. CDR3 bases: TGTGCCAGCAGCTGGGGGCGGCAACCCTCTTTGGGGGATGGCTACACCTTC. It codes for CASSWGRQPSLGDGYTF. Based on the CDR3 plus reference TRBV5-6 and TRBJ1-2, the full variable domain is DAGVTQSPTHLIKTRGQQVTLRCSPKSGHDTVSWYQQALGQGPQFIFQYYEEEERQRGNFPDRFSGHQFPNYSSELNVNALLLGDSALYLCASSWGRQPSLGDGYTFGSGTRLTVV.

The chain couples TRBV1 to TRBJ2-1; whether TRBD1, the table's D call, matches the DNA was not checked. TRBV1 is classified as a pseudogene. The CDR3 covers 16 residues. The CDR3 coding sequence is TGCACCAGCAGCCAAGATTCGTGGGGCGGCGAGGATGAGCAGTTCTTC. Translating it yields CTSSQDSWGGEDEQFF.

V gene TRBV6-5 combines with J gene TRBJ1-4; D gene unclear. This CDR3 has 14 residues. Trimming pared 6 bases from V and 1 base from J, leaving 9 bases between. Germline values: CDR1 MNHEY, CDR2 SVGAGI. The CDR3 spells CASSTYGTNEKLFF. DNA for the CDR3: TGTGCCAGCAGCACATATGGAACTAATGAAAAACTGTTTTTT.

The rearrangement uses TRBV20-1 and TRBJ1-2, with no clear D. Trimming removed 5 bases from V and 6 bases from J, with 7 bases in between. CDR3 length: 10 amino acids. Germline-derived CDR1 and CDR2 are DFQATT and SNEGSKA (reference sequence). Here the CDR3 DNA reads TGCAGTGCTGTAGGGAATGGCTACACCTTC. It is translated as CSAVGNGYTF.

The chain joins TRBV24-1 to TRBJ1-1; no firm D call. Trimming removed 9 bases from V and 1 base from J, with 5 bases in between. The CDR3 totals 11 residues. Germline V lookup: CDR1 KGHDR, CDR2 SFDVKD. The CDR3 region has the DNA TGTGCCACCTCTTGGAACACTGAAGCTTTCTTT. This translates into CATSWNTEAFF.

DNA of the CDR3: TGTGCCAGCAGTTACTCGGGACAGAACAATCAGCCCCAGCATTTT. This sequence encodes CASSYSGQNNQPQHF. The V call is TRBV6-5, the J call TRBJ1-5; TRBD1 matches 7 bases. The CDR3 has 15 residues. V shed 0 bases, J shed 3 bases, and the junction held 2 bases outside the gene matches. Looked up from germline, CDR1 is MNHEY and CDR2 is SVGAGI.

The chain recombines TRBV24-1 with TRBJ2-2; D remains ambiguous. Between the trimmed V and J ends, which lost 1 base and 2 bases, there was a span of 7 bases. Germline V lookup: CDR1 KGHDR, CDR2 SFDVKD. The CDR3 length is 15 residues. The CDR3: CATSDLGGNTGELFF. The CDR3 nucleotides read TGTGCCACCAGTGATTTAGGTGGAAACACCGGGGAGCTGTTTTTT.

This rearrangement joins TRBV2 to TRBJ1-2; D perhaps matches TRBD1 (6 bases). CDR3 length: 15 residues. The V gene's germline CDR1 is SNHLY and CDR2 FYNNEI. Trimming shortened V by 6 bases and J by 2 bases, and 16 bases separated the two germline ends. The CDR3: CASSPQGTSNYGYTF. The CDR3 coding sequence is TGTGCCAGCAGCCCCCAGGGGACTTCAAACTATGGCTACACCTTC.

The chain carries TRBV19 and TRBJ2-2, with a tentative D call TRBD1 (5 bases). The CDR3 consists of 16 residues. Germline V CDR1 and CDR2: LNHDA, SQIVND (reference sequence). Trimming removed 1 base from V and 3 bases from J, with 12 bases in between. In nucleotides, the CDR3 is TGTGCCAGTAGTATAGGTCCCCAGGGATACACCGGGGAGCTGTTTTTT. Protein sequence: CASSIGPQGYTGELFF.

V gene TRBV11-3 combines with J gene TRBJ2-7; D not resolved. Germline V gene data show CDR1 as SGHNT and CDR2 as YENEEA. V was pared by 7 bases and J by 6 bases, with 19 bases between. The CDR3 has 14 amino acids. CDR3 loop: CASTPQKVFGEQYF. CDR3 sequence (DNA): TGTGCCAGCACCCCTCAGAAGGTCTTTGGCGAGCAGTACTTC.

This chain uses TRBV7-3 with TRBJ2-1; 13 nucleotides align to TRBD2. The CDR3 contains 17 residues. The ends lost 5 bases at V and 7 bases at J; junction bases unmatched: 11. The germline gives CDR1 SGHTA, CDR2 FQGTGA. The CDR3 loop reads CASSPHGLAGVANEQFF. CDR3 sequence (DNA): TGTGCCAGCAGCCCACATGGACTAGCGGGAGTTGCAAATGAGCAGTTCTTC.

The genes are TRBV3-1 (or the pseudogene TRBV3-2) and TRBJ1-4; the D gene is possibly TRBD1 (6 bases). Germline CDR1 LGHDT, CDR2 YNNKEL (reference sequence). CDR3 length equals 15 residues. V was trimmed by 5 bases and J by 4 bases, leaving 14 bases between them. CDR3 nucleotides: TGTGCCAGCAGCTCAGGACAGAAAAATAATGAAAAACTGTTTTTT. This sequence encodes CASSSGQKNNEKLFF.

The genes are TRBV28 and TRBJ1-5; no reliable D call. V lost 6 bases to trimming and J lost 6 bases, with 6 bases between them. The germline V gene has CDR1 MDHEN and CDR2 SYDVKM. The CDR3 is 11 residues long. The CDR3 loop is CASSSLQPQHF. DNA for the CDR3: TGTGCCAGCAGCTCACTTCAGCCCCAGCATTTT.

This clone was observed a single time. The genes are TRBV3-1 (or the pseudogene TRBV3-2) and TRBJ1-5, with unresolved D. The V gene's germline CDR1 is LGHDT and CDR2 YNNKEL (reference sequence). The CDR3 consists of 13 residues. V gave up 3 bases and J gave up 4 bases, with 7 bases separating them. DNA for the CDR3: TGTGCCAGCAGCCAGCATGGAAATCAGCCCCAGCATTTT. It codes for CASSQHGNQPQHF.

This clone was seen only once. CDR3 loop: CATLDGTKGNSPLHF. The CDR3 DNA is TGTGCCACCCTCGACGGGACCAAGGGTAATTCACCCCTCCACTTT. The V call is TRBV10-3, the J call TRBJ1-6, with a tentative D call TRBD1 (5 bases). From germline, CDR1 is ENHRY and CDR2 SYGVKD. The CDR3 length is 15 residues. The ends were cut back, 10 bases at V and 6 bases at J, with 19 bases in the middle.

The V gene is TRBV5-6, the J gene TRBJ1-1; no clear D. The CDR3 runs 13 residues. In germline, CDR1 is SGHDT, CDR2 YYEEEE. Between the trimmed V and J ends, which lost 4 bases and 8 bases, there was a span of 15 bases. CDR3 sequence (DNA): TGTGCCAGCAGCCTGGACGCCCGGAGGGAAGCTTTCTTT. This translates into CASSLDARREAFF.

This clone occurred a few times. The gene calls are TRBV7-6 and TRBJ1-2; 7 nucleotides agree with TRBD1. J was trimmed by 5 bases and V by 4 bases; bases with no gene match: 10. This CDR3 has 15 amino acids. Germline assignment: CDR1 SGHVS and CDR2 FNYEAQ. The CDR3 protein is CASSSSAQGQYGYTF. CDR3 DNA: TGTGCCAGCAGCTCCTCCGCACAGGGGCAATATGGCTACACCTTC. The full variable domain, rest sourced from reference TRBV7-6 and TRBJ1-2, is GAGVSQSPRYKVTKRGQDVALRCDPISGHVSLYWYRQALGQGPEFLTYFNYEAQQDKSGLPNDRFSAERPEGSISTLTIQRTEQRDSAMYRCASSSSAQGQYGYTFGSGTRLTVV.

This rearrangement joins TRBV12-3 or TRBV12-4 to TRBJ1-2; D possibly corresponds to TRBD1 (6 bases). V was cut by 3 bases and J by 8 bases, with 13 bases left in between. This CDR3 is 13 amino acids long. The CDR3: CASSFKGVVGYTF. CDR3 nucleotide sequence: TGTGCCAGCAGTTTCAAGGGGGTGGTAGGCTACACCTTC.

The V call is TRBV6-5, the J call TRBJ2-2; 15 nucleotides align to TRBD2. J gave up 4 bases and V 8 bases, and 2 bases lay outside the gene matches. CDR1 and CDR2 (germline): MNHEY, SVGAGI. The CDR3 is 15 amino acids. CDR3 nucleotides: TGTGCCAGCCGGACTAGCGGGGGGGTCACCGGGGAGCTGTTTTTT. It is translated as CASRTSGGVTGELFF.

J is TRBJ1-2 and V is TRBV27; 10 bases fit TRBD1. This CDR3 contains 15 residues. V was pared by 6 bases and J by 6 bases, with 10 bases of the junction left unmatched. The germline CDR1 and CDR2 sequences are MNHEY and SMNVEV (reference sequence). In DNA form, the CDR3 reads TGTGCCAGCAGCCTCGTTCCGGGACAGGGGCATGGCTACACCTTC. Protein sequence: CASSLVPGQGHGYTF.